A single sample is the source of the 9 T cell receptor beta chains below, sequenced in a study of cytomegalovirus exposure and HLA in healthy donors (dated by TCRdb to between 2016 and 2019). Library preparation was by the immunoSEQ multiplex PCR assay. A mixture of 60 forward primers for TCR Vbeta segments and 13 reverse primers for TCR Jbeta segments was used in the multiplex PCR. Imported from immuneACCESS, the table was reduced by TCRdb to in-frame sequences with V and J called. These copies leave out some clones; in studies compared against another copy, an unresolved V gene accounts for under half, and the cause of the remainder is not known. The table for this sample shows under 95,000 clones. Approximately 4.2% of the sample belongs to the ten largest clones. The specimen sequenced was PBMCs. The receptors originated from a young man in good health and CMV-seropositive.

The chain's CDR3 is CASSEYWTSGGASYYNEQFF. The CDR3, as DNA: TGTGCCAGCAGTGAATACTGGACTAGCGGGGGGGCCTCCTACTACAATGAGCAGTTCTTC. The rearrangement joins TRBV6-1 to TRBJ2-1, with 15 positions matching TRBD2. The ends lost 2 bases at V and 3 bases at J; junction bases unmatched: 11. Germline lookup yields CDR1 MNHNS and CDR2 SASEGT. The CDR3 is 20 residues long.

The chain recombines TRBV5-1 with TRBJ1-1, with D unclear. The V end lost 5 bases, the J end lost 5 bases, and 10 bases lay between the germline ends. This CDR3 spans 12 amino acids. In germline, CDR1 is SGHRS, CDR2 YFSETQ. The CDR3 DNA reads TGCGCCAGCAGTCCCCGCGGGACTGAAGCTTTCTTT. Translation gives CASSPRGTEAFF.

The chain joins TRBV21-1 to TRBJ2-3; the table names TRBD2, a call not compared with the DNA. TRBV21-1 is flagged as a pseudogene. There are 19 residues in the CDR3. Here the CDR3 reads CASSKNLALTSGATDTQYF. The CDR3 coding sequence is TGTGCCAGCAGCAAAAATCTGGCTTTAACTAGCGGGGCCACAGATACGCAGTATTTT.

The V gene is TRBV28, the J gene TRBJ1-5; D gene uncertain. The CDR3 extends over 13 amino acids. Trimming left V 6 bases short and J 0 bases short, with 6 bases between. Germline loops: CDR1 MDHEN, CDR2 SYDVKM. The CDR3 loop is CASRRYSNQPQHF. The CDR3 DNA reads TGTGCCAGCAGGCGGTATAGCAATCAGCCCCAGCATTTT.

The gene calls are TRBV29-1 and TRBJ2-7; the D gene is possibly TRBD1 (5 bases). Trimming left V 3 bases short and J 2 bases short, with 8 bases between. CDR1 and CDR2 (germline): SQVTM, ANQGSEA. CDR3 length equals 12 residues. CDR3 DNA sequence: TGCAGCGTTGAGGACACTACCTACGAGCAGTACTTC. This codes for CSVEDTTYEQYF.

This chain connects TRBV28 to TRBJ1-5; D is ambiguous. The CDR3 covers 12 residues. V was clipped by 4 bases and J by 4 bases, with 5 bases between them. Germline loops: CDR1 MDHEN, CDR2 SYDVKM. CDR3 in amino acids: CASSSINQPQHF. The CDR3 DNA reads TGTGCCAGCAGTTCTATTAATCAGCCCCAGCATTTT.

The chain uses TRBV29-1 and TRBJ1-3; 10 bases agree with TRBD1. CDR3 length: 15 residues. The junction had 7 bases not matched to a gene; V was cut back by 5 bases and J by 3 bases. The germline CDR1 and CDR2 sequences are SQVTM and ANQGSEA. The CDR3 coding sequence is TGCAGCGTTTACACGACAGGGGGCGGTGGAAACACCATATATTTT. Translation: CSVYTTGGGGNTIYF.

The chain carries TRBV19 and TRBJ1-2, with 8 bases lining up with TRBD1. The V gene end was trimmed by 10 bases and the J gene end by 4 bases; junction bases not matched to a gene: 8. The CDR3 has 13 residues. Germline V lookup: CDR1 LNHDA, CDR2 SQIVND (reference sequence). This chain's CDR3 is CATRTGQLYGYTF. DNA of the CDR3: TGTGCCACCCGGACAGGGCAACTCTATGGCTACACCTTC.

The chain recombines TRBV19 with TRBJ2-5; 9 bases map to TRBD1. The CDR3 contains 13 residues. CDR1 is LNHDA, CDR2 SQIVND, per germline (reference sequence). Germline trimming cut 7 bases from V and 5 bases from J; bases unmatched to any gene: 5. DNA of the CDR3: TGTGCCAGTAAGTACAGGGGGCAGGAGACCCAGTACTTC. It specifies CASKYRGQETQYF.